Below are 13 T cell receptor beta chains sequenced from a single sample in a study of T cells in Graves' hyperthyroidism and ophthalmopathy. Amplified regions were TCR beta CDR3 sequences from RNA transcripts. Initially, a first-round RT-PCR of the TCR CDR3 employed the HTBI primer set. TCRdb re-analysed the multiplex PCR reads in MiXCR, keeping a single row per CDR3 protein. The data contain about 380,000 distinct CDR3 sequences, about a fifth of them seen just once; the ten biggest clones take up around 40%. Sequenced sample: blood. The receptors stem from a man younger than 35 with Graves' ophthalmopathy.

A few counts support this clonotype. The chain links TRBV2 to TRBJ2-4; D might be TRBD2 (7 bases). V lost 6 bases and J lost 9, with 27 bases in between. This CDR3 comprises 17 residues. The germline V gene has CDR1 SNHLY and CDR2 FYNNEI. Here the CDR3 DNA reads TGTGCCAGCAGAGGGGGGGGACTGCGACTAGGAAACGGCATTCAGTACTTC. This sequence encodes CASRGGGLRLGNGIQYF.

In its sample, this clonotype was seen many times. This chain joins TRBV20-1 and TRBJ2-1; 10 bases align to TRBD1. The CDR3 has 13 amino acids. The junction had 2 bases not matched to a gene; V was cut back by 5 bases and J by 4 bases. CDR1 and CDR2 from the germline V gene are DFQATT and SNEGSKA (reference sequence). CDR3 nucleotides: TGCAGTGCTTCGGGACAGGGGTACAATGAGCAGTTCTTC. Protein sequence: CSASGQGYNEQFF.

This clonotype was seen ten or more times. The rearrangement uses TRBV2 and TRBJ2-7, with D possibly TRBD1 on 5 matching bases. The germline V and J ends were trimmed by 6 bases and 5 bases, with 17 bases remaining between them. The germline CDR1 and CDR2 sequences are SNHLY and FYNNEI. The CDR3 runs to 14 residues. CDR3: CASRLPDTGHEQYF. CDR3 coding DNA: TGTGCCAGCAGGCTACCGGACACGGGCCACGAGCAGTACTTC.

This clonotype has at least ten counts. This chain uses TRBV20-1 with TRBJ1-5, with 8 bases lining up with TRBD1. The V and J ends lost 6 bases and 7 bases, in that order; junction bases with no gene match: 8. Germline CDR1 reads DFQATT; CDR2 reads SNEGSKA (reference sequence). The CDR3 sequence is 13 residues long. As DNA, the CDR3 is TGCAGTGCAAGGACAGGGTATCAACAGCCCCAGCATTTT. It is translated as CSARTGYQQPQHF.

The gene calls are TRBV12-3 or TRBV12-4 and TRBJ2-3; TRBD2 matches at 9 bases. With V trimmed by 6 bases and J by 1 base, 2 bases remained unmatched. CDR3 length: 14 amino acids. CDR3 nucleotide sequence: TGTGCCAGCAGACGACTAGCGGGCACAGATACGCAGTATTTT. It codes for CASRRLAGTDTQYF.

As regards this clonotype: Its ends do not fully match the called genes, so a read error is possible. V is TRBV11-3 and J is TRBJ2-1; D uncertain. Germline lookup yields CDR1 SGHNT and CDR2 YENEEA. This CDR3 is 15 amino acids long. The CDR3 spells CASSLESSSYNEQLF. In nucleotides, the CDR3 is TGTGCCAGCAGCTTAGAATCGAGCTCCTACAATGAGCAGCTCTTC.

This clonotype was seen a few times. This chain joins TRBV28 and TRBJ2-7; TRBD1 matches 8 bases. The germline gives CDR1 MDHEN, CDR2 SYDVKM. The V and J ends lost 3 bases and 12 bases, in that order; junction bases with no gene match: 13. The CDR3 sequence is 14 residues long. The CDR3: CASSFQGASFGRYF. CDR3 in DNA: TGTGCCAGCAGTTTTCAGGGGGCTTCTTTTGGGCGGTACTTC.

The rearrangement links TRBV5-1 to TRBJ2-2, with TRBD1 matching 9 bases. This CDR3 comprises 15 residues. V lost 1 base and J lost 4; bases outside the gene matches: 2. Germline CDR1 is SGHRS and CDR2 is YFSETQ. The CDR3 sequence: CASSLMTGGTGELFF. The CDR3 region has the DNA TGCGCCAGCAGCTTGATGACAGGGGGCACCGGGGAGCTGTTTTTT.

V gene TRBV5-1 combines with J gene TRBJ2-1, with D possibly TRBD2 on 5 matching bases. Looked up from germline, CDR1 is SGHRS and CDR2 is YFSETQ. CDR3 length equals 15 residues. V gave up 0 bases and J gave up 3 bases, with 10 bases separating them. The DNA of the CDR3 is TGCGCCAGCAGCTTGGAAGCCGGGGTCTACAATGAGCAGTTCTTC. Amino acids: CASSLEAGVYNEQFF.

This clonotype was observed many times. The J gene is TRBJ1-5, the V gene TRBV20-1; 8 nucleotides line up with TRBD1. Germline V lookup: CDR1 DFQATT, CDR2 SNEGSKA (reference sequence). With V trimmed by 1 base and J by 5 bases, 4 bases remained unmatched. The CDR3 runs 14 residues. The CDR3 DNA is TGCAGTGCTAGAGGGCCAGGGGGCCATCAGCCCCAGCATTTT. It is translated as CSARGPGGHQPQHF.

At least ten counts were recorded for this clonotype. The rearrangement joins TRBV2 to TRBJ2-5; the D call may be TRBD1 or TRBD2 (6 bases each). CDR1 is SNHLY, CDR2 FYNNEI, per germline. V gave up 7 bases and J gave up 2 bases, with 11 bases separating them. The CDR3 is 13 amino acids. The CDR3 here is CASKGGVQETQYF. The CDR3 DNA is TGTGCCAGCAAGGGGGGAGTACAAGAGACCCAGTACTTC.

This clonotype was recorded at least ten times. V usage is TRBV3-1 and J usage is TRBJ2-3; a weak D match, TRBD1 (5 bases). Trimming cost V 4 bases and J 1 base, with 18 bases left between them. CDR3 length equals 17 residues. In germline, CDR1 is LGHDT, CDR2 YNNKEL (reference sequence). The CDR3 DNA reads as TGTGCCAGCAGCCTCCTGCCCTGGGGCGGAGGCACAGATACGCAGTATTTT. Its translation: CASSLLPWGGGTDTQYF.

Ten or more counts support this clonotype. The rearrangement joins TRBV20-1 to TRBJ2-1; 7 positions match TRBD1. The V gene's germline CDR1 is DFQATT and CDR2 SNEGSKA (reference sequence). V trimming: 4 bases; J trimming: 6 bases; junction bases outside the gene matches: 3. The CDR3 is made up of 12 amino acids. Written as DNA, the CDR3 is TGCAGTGCTACAAGACAGGGCAATGAGCAGTTCTTC. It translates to CSATRQGNEQFF.